This T cell receptor beta chain was identified during a study of OX40 agonist ivuxolimab in advanced cancers. Study observations and caveats: Researchers did not determine the expanded peripheral T cells' antigen specificity.

The protocol was immunoSEQ multiplex PCR, while the TCRdb copy is restricted to in-frame clones and leaves out a portion. The sample has about 64,000 clones, about four fifths seen once. Details on this clone: Its antigen is currently unknown.

Source: CD4+ or CD8+ T cells sorted from blood, taken in a trial of the OX40 agonist ivuxolimab. The clonotype was recovered from an adult with an advanced solid tumor such as melanoma, head and neck, liver or kidney cancer.

This chain's CDR3 is CASSQSGSTEAFF. Written as DNA, the CDR3 is TGCGCCAGCAGCCAATCGGGGTCCACTGAAGCTTTCTTT. The chain employs TRBV4-3 and TRBJ1-1; D is ambiguous. Trimming took off 2 bases at V and 4 bases at J, with 8 bases between the two ends. The CDR3 contains 13 residues. CDR1 and CDR2 (germline): LGHNA, YSLEER.